The T cell receptor beta chain described here comes from a study of cytomegalovirus exposure and HLA in healthy donors. PCR was performed using 60 Vbeta and 13 Jbeta primers. Sequencing was performed with immunoSEQ multiplex PCR; in TCRdb, only in-frame clones are kept and a portion is missing. The table includes some 170,000 clones, roughly 82% detected once. Trimming took off 4 bases at V and 2 bases at J, with 13 bases between the two ends. The CDR3 covers 15 residues. Germline-derived CDR1 and CDR2 are SGHDN and FVKESK. V and J are TRBV14 and TRBJ2-3; D is possibly TRBD1 (6 bases). The sequence was obtained from a middle-aged man in good health and CMV-seropositive. Sequenced input: PBMCs. The CDR3 DNA reads TGTGCCAGCAGCCTAATGGGGGCATTCACAGATACGCAGTATTTT. Its translation is CASSLMGAFTDTQYF. Full variable domain (rest looked up from reference TRBV14 and TRBJ2-3): EAGVTQFPSHSVIEKGQTVTLRCDPISGHDNLYWYRRVMGKEIKFLLHFVKESKQDESGMPNNRFLAERTGGTYSTLKVQPAELEDSGVYFCASSLMGAFTDTQYFGPGTRLTVL.